This T cell receptor (beta chain) was obtained from a study of blood T cell repertoires in COVID-19. The wider study: Collection of acute and convalescent COVID-19 samples took place in the United States, Italy and Spain.

Using immunoSEQ multiplex PCR, the repertoire was profiled, and TCRdb retains in-frame clones only, with some absent. The table includes approximately 140,000 clones, roughly 83% detected once. The V gene's germline CDR1 is GTSNPN and CDR2 SVGIG (reference sequence). CDR3 size: 15 residues. J lost 0 bases, V lost 0 bases, and 5 bases had no gene match. The receptor was derived from a middle-aged man with acute COVID-19. Sample: PBMCs or T cells enriched from blood (not recorded which). The gene calls are TRBV30 and TRBJ2-7; 7 bases match TRBD2. CDR3 loop: CAWSVGLADSYEQYF. As DNA, the CDR3 is TGTGCCTGGAGTGTTGGGCTAGCGGACTCCTACGAGCAGTACTTC.